Listed below are T cell receptor beta chains from one sample, sequenced in a study of cytomegalovirus exposure and HLA in healthy donors. Libraries were prepared by immunoSEQ multiplex PCR; TCRdb keeps only in-frame clonotypes and omits some of them. The sample consists of around 100,000 clones, 70% to 85% of them appearing once. Sequences were obtained from PBMCs. The source is a woman between 40 and 55 years old in good health and CMV-seronegative. The CDR3 runs from the conserved cysteine through the conserved F or W. The order of the fields is D gene, clone size, J gene, V gene, CDR3 protein, CDR3 DNA. D genes are given only for firm matches. Expanded clones get a size class; other rows say once, few or many, or leave the size out.

d_call: TRBD2; clone_size: few; j_call: TRBJ2-1; v_call: TRBV7-2; cdr3_aa: CASSSGGPVFQSFF; cdr3_nt: TGTGCCAGCAGCTCGGGAGGGCCGGTTTTTCAGTCGTTCTTC
d_call: NA; clone_size: NA; j_call: TRBJ1-2; v_call: TRBV25-1; cdr3_aa: CASSETVSDGYTF; cdr3_nt: TGTGCCAGCAGTGAAACGGTTTCGGATGGCTACACCTTC
d_call: NA; clone_size: NA; j_call: TRBJ2-7; v_call: TRBV30; cdr3_aa: CAGEKDSSYEQYF; cdr3_nt: TGTGCCGGGGAGAAGGATAGCTCCTACGAGCAGTACTTC
d_call: NA; clone_size: NA; j_call: TRBJ1-1; v_call: TRBV19; cdr3_aa: CASSPEQGLNTEAFF; cdr3_nt: TGTGCCAGTAGTCCAGAACAGGGCCTGAACACTGAAGCTTTCTTT
d_call: TRBD1; clone_size: few; j_call: TRBJ1-5; v_call: TRBV28; cdr3_aa: CASSYDGQGRMGNQPQHF; cdr3_nt: TGTGCCAGCAGTTACGATGGACAGGGGAGGATGGGCAATCAGCCCCAGCATTTT
d_call: NA; clone_size: NA; j_call: TRBJ1-1; v_call: TRBV5-1; cdr3_aa: CASSPPDRNTEAFF; cdr3_nt: TGCGCCAGCAGCCCGCCGGACAGGAACACTGAAGCTTTCTTT
d_call: NA; clone_size: few; j_call: TRBJ2-7; v_call: TRBV7-2; cdr3_aa: CASSSGPGGLYEQYF; cdr3_nt: TGTGCCAGCAGCTCCGGGCCAGGGGGACTTTACGAGCAGTACTTC
d_call: NA; clone_size: NA; j_call: TRBJ2-7; v_call: TRBV21-1; cdr3_aa: CASNILTSREQYF; cdr3_nt: TGTGCCAGCAACATTCTTACCTCGCGGGAGCAGTACTTC
d_call: NA; clone_size: few; j_call: TRBJ1-3; v_call: TRBV6-1; cdr3_aa: CASIRQLSGNTIYF; cdr3_nt: TGTGCCAGCATCAGACAGCTCTCTGGAAACACCATATATTTT
d_call: NA; clone_size: NA; j_call: TRBJ2-1; v_call: TRBV6-5; cdr3_aa: CANSYSSNEQFF; cdr3_nt: TGTGCCAACAGTTACTCCAGCAATGAGCAGTTCTTC
d_call: NA; clone_size: NA; j_call: TRBJ1-3; v_call: TRBV28; cdr3_aa: CASSPHAGAPGNTIYF; cdr3_nt: TGTGCCAGCAGCCCCCACGCGGGGGCGCCTGGAAACACCATATATTTT
d_call: TRBD2; clone_size: NA; j_call: TRBJ2-1; v_call: TRBV7-2; cdr3_aa: CASSLGGLAGPEQFF; cdr3_nt: TGTGCCAGCAGCTTAGGAGGACTAGCGGGGCCGGAGCAGTTCTTC
d_call: NA; clone_size: NA; j_call: TRBJ2-3; v_call: TRBV4-2; cdr3_aa: CASSQAQRQFTDTQYF; cdr3_nt: TGTGCCAGCAGCCAAGCGCAGCGGCAATTCACAGATACGCAGTATTTT
d_call: NA; clone_size: NA; j_call: TRBJ2-1; v_call: TRBV30; cdr3_aa: CAWSDGKMANEQFF; cdr3_nt: TGTGCCTGGAGTGACGGGAAGATGGCCAATGAGCAGTTCTTC
d_call: NA; clone_size: NA; j_call: TRBJ2-7; v_call: TRBV19; cdr3_aa: CASSHPGPPSLENYEQYF; cdr3_nt: TGTGCCAGTAGTCATCCAGGGCCCCCTTCCTTGGAAAACTACGAGCAGTACTTC
d_call: NA; clone_size: NA; j_call: TRBJ2-5; v_call: TRBV28; cdr3_aa: CASSAPEETQYF; cdr3_nt: TGTGCCAGCAGTGCCCCGGAAGAGACCCAGTACTTC
d_call: NA; clone_size: NA; j_call: TRBJ2-1; v_call: TRBV7-9; cdr3_aa: CASTLRGRDLNEQFF; cdr3_nt: TGTGCCAGCACCCTTAGAGGGCGGGACCTCAATGAGCAGTTCTTC
d_call: NA; clone_size: NA; j_call: TRBJ2-5; v_call: TRBV4-1; cdr3_aa: CASSRENVWGRGETQYF; cdr3_nt: TGCGCCAGCAGCCGCGAAAACGTCTGGGGACGGGGGGAGACCCAGTACTTC
d_call: NA; clone_size: once; j_call: TRBJ2-7; v_call: TRBV11-2; cdr3_aa: CASSSRVQRYEQYF; cdr3_nt: TGTGCCAGCAGCTCCCGGGTACAACGCTACGAGCAGTACTTC
d_call: NA; clone_size: NA; j_call: TRBJ2-7; v_call: TRBV6-5; cdr3_aa: CASSTRAGRPDEQYF; cdr3_nt: TGTGCCAGCAGTACCAGGGCGGGGCGTCCTGACGAGCAGTACTTC
d_call: NA; clone_size: NA; j_call: TRBJ1-1; v_call: TRBV7-9; cdr3_aa: CASSPEVREGTEAFF; cdr3_nt: TGTGCCAGCAGCCCGGAAGTGCGGGAGGGAACTGAAGCTTTCTTT
d_call: NA; clone_size: NA; j_call: TRBJ1-2; v_call: TRBV6-5; cdr3_aa: CASSQKTLNYGYTF; cdr3_nt: TGTGCCAGCAGTCAAAAGACACTTAACTATGGCTACACCTTC
d_call: TRBD2; clone_size: few; j_call: TRBJ2-1; v_call: TRBV4-3; cdr3_aa: CASSRQSGSSYNEQFF; cdr3_nt: TGCGCCAGCAGCCGACAGAGCGGGAGTTCCTACAATGAGCAGTTCTTC
d_call: TRBD1; clone_size: NA; j_call: TRBJ1-2; v_call: TRBV6-4; cdr3_aa: CASSDLPGQTGYTF; cdr3_nt: TGTGCCAGCAGTGACCTCCCGGGACAGACGGGCTACACCTTC
d_call: TRBD1; clone_size: NA; j_call: TRBJ1-1; v_call: TRBV30; cdr3_aa: CAWSGDRGTEAFF; cdr3_nt: TGTGCCTGGAGTGGTGACAGGGGGACTGAAGCTTTCTTT
d_call: NA; clone_size: few; j_call: TRBJ2-3; v_call: TRBV25-1; cdr3_aa: CASSASYTQYF; cdr3_nt: TGTGCCAGCAGTGCCTCGTATACGCAGTATTTT